This T cell receptor beta chain is drawn from a study of identical twins. Study-wide results and limits: Within cord blood, abundant beta clonotypes carried fewer insertions, but memory repertoires showed no such trend.

This CDR3 region has 15 residues. Trimming removed 2 bases from V and 4 bases from J; junction bases left unmatched: 4. Germline V gene data show CDR1 as SEHNR and CDR2 as FQNEAQ (reference sequence). TCRdb itself ran the 5' RACE reads through MiXCR, one entry per CDR3 protein. The sample shows around 230,000 distinct CDR3 sequences, around a tenth of them seen only once. This clonotype was recorded many times. The antigen is unknown. The sequence was obtained from a woman under 30 in good health. Source material: memory (CD45RO+) T cells sorted from blood. This chain joins TRBV7-9 and TRBJ2-2; 7 bases match TRBD2. CDR3 DNA sequence: TGTGCCAGCAGCTTAAGTCCGGGGGGCACCGGGGAGCTGTTTTTT. It yields the protein CASSLSPGGTGELFF.